These 13 T cell receptor beta chains were all obtained from the same sample, sequenced in a study of blood T cells in healthy people across ages. Alongside a J-beta primer mix, a sample-barcoded 5' primer served in a second PCR lasting 7 to 11 cycles. One entry per CDR3 protein results from TCRdb running MiXCR on the 5' RACE reads. The data show under 2 million distinct CDR3 sequences, with roughly 30% seen just once and about 10% held by the top ten. The source material was blood. These receptors originate from a woman aged 25 to 45 in good health.

This clonotype was seen a few times. A read error may account for a junction end that differs from germline. The chain joins TRBV11-2 to TRBJ2-1; 9 bases match TRBD2. Germline V gene lookup returns CDR1 SGHAT and CDR2 FQNNGV. The CDR3 length is 16 residues. The CDR3 reads CTSSLVASGMYNEQFF. The CDR3 DNA follows: TGTACCAGCAGCTTAGTGGCTAGCGGGATGTACAATGAGCAGTTCTTC.

This clonotype has only a few counts. The junction and the germline gene differ at one end; a read error may be behind it. This chain uses TRBV29-1 with TRBJ2-5, with a possible D match to TRBD2 (6 bases). In germline, CDR1 is SQVTM, CDR2 ANQGSEA. The CDR3 contains 13 residues. The CDR3 protein is CSIDRAGQETQYF. The CDR3, as DNA: TGCAGCATTGACCGGGCGGGACAAGAGACCCAGTACTTC. The entire variable domain, with the rest obtained from reference TRBV29-1 and TRBJ2-5, is as follows: SAVISQKPSRDICQRGTSLTIQCQVDSQVTMMFWYRQQPGQSLTLIATANQGSEATYESGFVIDKFPISRPNLTFSTLTVSNMSPEDSSIYLCSIDRAGQETQYFGPGTRLLVL.

The chain carries TRBV4-2 and TRBJ2-3; D remains ambiguous. CDR3 length equals 13 residues. Trimming left V 3 bases short and J 2 bases short, with 6 bases between. CDR1 LGHNA and CDR2 YNFKEQ come from the germline V gene. The CDR3 loop is CASSHPFTDTQYF. CDR3 sequence (DNA): TGTGCCAGCAGCCATCCCTTCACAGATACGCAGTATTTT.

The chain combines TRBV20-1 with TRBJ1-1, with D possibly TRBD1 on 6 matching bases. Germline CDR1 DFQATT, CDR2 SNEGSKA (reference sequence). This CDR3 has 16 amino acids. Trimming shortened V by 6 bases and J by 4 bases, and 24 bases separated the two germline ends. CDR3 coding DNA: TGCAGTGCCCATCGACAGGTGGATTGGTCGATCACTGAAGCTTTCTTT. Residues: CSAHRQVDWSITEAFF.

This clonotype has more than one count but fewer than ten. V and J are TRBV10-3 and TRBJ2-5, with D possibly matching TRBD1 (5 bases). The CDR3 has 18 residues. Trimming stripped 0 bases from V and 5 bases from J, with 22 bases between. Germline loops: CDR1 ENHRY, CDR2 SYGVKD. Written as DNA, the CDR3 is TGTGCCATCAGTGAGTCAGGCAGAGACAGTGGGTACCGGGAGACCCAGTACTTC. The encoded protein is CAISESGRDSGYRETQYF.

The V call is TRBV19, the J call TRBJ2-3, with 7 bases that match TRBD2. The CDR3 is made up of 13 amino acids. J gave up 7 bases and V 5 bases, and 6 bases lay outside the gene matches. Germline-derived CDR1 and CDR2 are LNHDA and SQIVND (reference sequence). The CDR3 sequence: CASSFRTSYTQYF. CDR3 DNA: TGTGCCAGTAGTTTCCGGACTAGTTATACGCAGTATTTT.

The chain uses TRBV18 and TRBJ1-1, with 7 bases fitting TRBD1. With 3 bases clipped from V and 1 base from J, the junction kept 5 bases outside the gene matches. The CDR3 extends over 15 amino acids. Germline V CDR1 and CDR2: KGHSH, LQKENI. The CDR3 spells CASSPARDRNTEAFF. As DNA, the CDR3 is TGTGCCAGCTCACCTGCCCGGGACAGGAACACTGAAGCTTTCTTT.

This chain uses TRBV4-1 with TRBJ1-2; D is possibly TRBD1 (5 bases). The CDR3 totals 14 residues. Trimming pared 2 bases from V and 7 bases from J, leaving 14 bases between. The V gene's germline CDR1 is MGHRA and CDR2 YSYEKL. Here the CDR3 reads CASSQNGGLGGYTF. The CDR3 DNA is TGCGCCAGCAGCCAAAACGGGGGTCTCGGTGGCTACACCTTC.

This clonotype was picked up a small number of times. CDR3 DNA: TGTGCCAGCATCGGATGGTGGGAAGGGGCGGGATTTACGCAGTATTTT. As protein: CASIGWWEGAGFTQYF. The J gene is TRBJ2-3, the V gene TRBV6-1, with a tentative D call TRBD2 (6 bases). CDR3 length equals 16 residues. CDR1 and CDR2 from the germline V gene are MNHNS and SASEGT. Trimming left V 7 bases short and J 8 bases short, with 25 bases between.

This clonotype came up a few times. The genes are TRBV11-2 and TRBJ2-3; D not certain. Germline V lookup: CDR1 SGHAT, CDR2 FQNNGV. This CDR3 has 17 residues. The V end was cut by 0 bases, the J end by 0 bases, with 13 bases between. CDR3 sequence (DNA): TGTGCCAGCAGCTTAGAGGTGGCTTGGGGTAGCACAGATACGCAGTATTTT. The encoded protein is CASSLEVAWGSTDTQYF.

The gene calls are TRBV4-2 and TRBJ1-5; D call uncertain. This CDR3 has 19 residues. Trimming removed 3 bases at V and 0 bases at J, with 21 bases between. Germline assignment: CDR1 LGHNA and CDR2 YNFKEQ. DNA for the CDR3: TGTGCCAGCAGCCAGGCGGTTAGTTACGATGTTTATAGCAATCAGCCCCAGCATTTT. Its protein is CASSQAVSYDVYSNQPQHF.

The sample holds a few counts of this clonotype. The chain couples TRBV5-5 to TRBJ1-4; 8 bases are a match to TRBD1. The CDR3 has 14 amino acids. V lost 3 bases, J lost 7 bases, and 5 bases stayed unmatched. The germline V gene has CDR1 SGHKS and CDR2 YYEKEE (reference sequence). The CDR3 reads CASSSGQVFEKLFF. The CDR3 nucleotides read TGTGCCAGCAGCTCGGGACAGGTCTTTGAAAAACTGTTTTTT.

This clonotype showed up just a few times. V gene TRBV9 combines with J gene TRBJ1-1; D remains unclear. V was cut by 4 bases and J by 11 bases, with 15 bases left in between. The CDR3 sequence is 12 residues long. In germline, CDR1 is SGDLS, CDR2 YYNGEE. For the CDR3, the DNA is TGTGCCAGCAGCCCCCTTGGGAGTGTGGCTTTCTTT. As protein: CASSPLGSVAFF.